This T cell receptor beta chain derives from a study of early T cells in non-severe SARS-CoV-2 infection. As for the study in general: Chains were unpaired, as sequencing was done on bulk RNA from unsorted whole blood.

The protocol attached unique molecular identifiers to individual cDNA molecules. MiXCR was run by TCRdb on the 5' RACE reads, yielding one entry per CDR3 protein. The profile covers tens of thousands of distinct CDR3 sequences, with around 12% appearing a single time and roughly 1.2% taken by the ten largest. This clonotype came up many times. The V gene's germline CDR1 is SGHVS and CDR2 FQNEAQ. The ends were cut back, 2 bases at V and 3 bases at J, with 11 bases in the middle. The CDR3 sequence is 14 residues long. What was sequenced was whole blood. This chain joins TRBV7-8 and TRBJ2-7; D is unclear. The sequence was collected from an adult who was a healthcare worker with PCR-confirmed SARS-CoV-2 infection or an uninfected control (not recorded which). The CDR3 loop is CASSLHPENYEQYF. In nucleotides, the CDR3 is TGTGCCAGCAGCTTACACCCCGAAAACTACGAGCAGTACTTC.